This TCR beta chain emerged from a study of T cell responses to AZD1222 COVID-19 vaccine. The germline V gene has CDR1 LGHDT and CDR2 YNNKEL (reference sequence). V shed 1 base and J shed 6 bases, with 13 bases lying between them. The CDR3 extends over 15 amino acids. Comments on this clone: Its antigen is not identified.

Study-wide results and limits: Spike-specific TCR breadth and depth went up after people got two AZD1222 doses. Close to half of spike-specific TCRs reportedly recognize unmutated variant regions. There were repertoire samples only from the period after the peak T cell response. With dominance at 160-218 and 743-854, vaccine-associated CD4 TCRs spanned spike.

Profiled with immunoSEQ multiplex PCR; TCRdb holds only in-frame clones, not every one. Here the sample spans fewer than 100,000 clones, approximately 90% being singletons. The sequence derives from an adult in good health. The V and J genes are TRBV3-1 (or the pseudogene TRBV3-2) and TRBJ2-1, with D possibly being TRBD2 (6 bases). The sequences come from peripheral blood, collected on day 0 of AZD1222 vaccination. The CDR3 nucleotides are TGTGCCAGCAGCCAAGGGGGACTGGTCGGCAATGAGCAGTTCTTC. Protein: CASSQGGLVGNEQFF.